This T cell receptor beta chain stems from a study of memory CD4+ T cells and cytomegalovirus serostatus. The sort gate was single viable CD3+CD4+CD8-CD45RO+ cells for memory CD4+ T cells. CDR3 size: 14 residues. Germline CDR1 and CDR2: MDHEN and SYDVKM. Trimming at V came to 3 bases and at J to 6 bases, leaving 6 bases not matched to a gene. In the case of this clone: Its antigen is unknown.

Notes on the study in general: CMV serostatus prediction reached median AUC approximately 0.96, or 0.89 with US-trained model.

Authors' processing steps: Out-of-frame sequences were removed, leaving a few million distinct TCRbeta sequences. Profiling relied on immunoSEQ multiplex PCR, and the TCRdb table lists in-frame clones only, not all of them. V and J calls plus clone size are reproduced from that table; the DNA served to infer D and trimming. The sample lists tens of thousands of clones, over 65% occurring once. The chain is built from TRBV28 and TRBJ2-7, with 9 bases fitting TRBD2. The source is an adult in good health and CMV-seropositive. Specimen: memory CD4+ T cells from blood. The CDR3 coding sequence is TGTGCCAGCAGTTTCGGGACTAGCAGGGGCGAGCAGTACTTC. It is translated as CASSFGTSRGEQYF.